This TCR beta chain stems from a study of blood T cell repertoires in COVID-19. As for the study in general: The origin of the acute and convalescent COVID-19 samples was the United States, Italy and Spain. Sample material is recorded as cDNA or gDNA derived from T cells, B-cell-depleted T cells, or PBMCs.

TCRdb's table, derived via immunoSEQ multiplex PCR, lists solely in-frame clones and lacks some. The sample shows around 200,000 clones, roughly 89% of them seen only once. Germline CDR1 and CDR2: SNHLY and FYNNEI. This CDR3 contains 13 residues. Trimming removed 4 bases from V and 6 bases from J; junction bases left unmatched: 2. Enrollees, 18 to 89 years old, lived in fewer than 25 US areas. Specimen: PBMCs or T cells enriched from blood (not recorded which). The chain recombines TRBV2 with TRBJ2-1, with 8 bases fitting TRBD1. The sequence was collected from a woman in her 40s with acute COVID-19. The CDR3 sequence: CASSGTGSNEQFF. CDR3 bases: TGTGCCAGCAGTGGGACAGGGTCCAATGAGCAGTTCTTC.